Listed here is a single T cell receptor (beta chain). The data originate from a study of control samples from healthy donors and cancer patients. The CDR3 spans 13 residues. V was cut by 3 bases and J by 8 bases, with 13 bases left in between. The germline V gene encodes CDR1 SEHNR and CDR2 FQNEAQ (reference sequence). The table came from immunoSEQ multiplex PCR; TCRdb's copy has only in-frame clones and leaves some out. The sample lists around 41,000 clones; 83% were seen once. This rearrangement joins TRBV7-9 to TRBJ1-2; D perhaps matches TRBD1 (5 bases). The sequence was collected from a woman aged 55-70 years with lung cancer. Sequencing was performed on PBMCs. The CDR3 loop reads CASSFDHQGGYTF. The CDR3, as DNA: TGTGCCAGCAGCTTCGACCACCAGGGAGGCTACACCTTC.